These 7 T cell receptor beta chains share one sample of origin, sequenced in a study of human T cells and chemical hapten exposure. Indicated time point: pre-sensitization, week 0. The treatment is: therapeutic diphenylcyclopropenone sensitization with weekly scalp DPC. MiXCR was run by TCRdb on the RACE reads, yielding one entry per CDR3 protein. The sample consists of about 120,000 distinct CDR3 sequences, roughly 12% of them appearing once. The input for sequencing was whole blood, taken in connection with sensitization to the hapten diphenylcyclopropenone (DPC). Every receptor here comes from a woman younger than 35 with alopecia areata. Some clones in this sample may be carry-over from other donors' samples.

The chain has TRBV20-1 and TRBJ2-6, with a tentative D call TRBD1 (6 bases). Looked up from germline, CDR1 is DFQATT and CDR2 is SNEGSKA (reference sequence). The CDR3 spans 17 residues. V lost 5 bases to trimming and J lost 2 bases, with 19 bases between them. CDR3 coding DNA: TGCAGTGCTGAGGTAATAGACAGGTTGGCTGGGGCCAACGTCCTGACTTTC. Its translation is CSAEVIDRLAGANVLTF.

This clonotype came up a few times. The J gene is TRBJ1-1, the V gene TRBV18; no firm D call. The CDR3 is made up of 12 amino acids. CDR1 and CDR2 from the germline V gene are KGHSH and LQKENI. V lost 4 bases to trimming and J lost 7 bases, with 10 bases between them. For the CDR3, the DNA is TGTGCCAGCTCACTCCGACGGGGTGAAGCTTTCTTT. Translation gives CASSLRRGEAFF.

The chain recombines TRBV12-3 or TRBV12-4 with TRBJ2-6; 7 nucleotides line up with TRBD2. The CDR3 consists of 15 residues. V lost 6 bases to trimming and J lost 4 bases; unmatched junction nucleotides: 6. CDR3 loop: CASRPSGAGANVLTF. CDR3 nucleotide sequence: TGTGCCAGCAGGCCCAGCGGGGCCGGGGCCAACGTCCTGACTTTC.

At least ten counts were recorded for this clonotype. The chain recombines TRBV11-2 with TRBJ1-4, with 7 bases aligning to TRBD1. J gave up 8 bases and V 2 bases, and 2 bases lay outside the gene matches. The CDR3 spans 13 residues. From germline, CDR1 is SGHAT and CDR2 FQNNGV. CDR3 loop: CASSLRTGEKLFF. In DNA, the CDR3 is TGTGCCAGCAGCTTACGGACAGGAGAAAAACTGTTTTTT.

This clonotype came up a few times. The V gene is TRBV24-1, the J gene TRBJ2-1; the D gene could be TRBD1 or TRBD2 (5 bases each). The germline V gene has CDR1 KGHDR and CDR2 SFDVKD. V was shortened by 6 bases and J by 3 bases, with 11 bases between the two germline ends. The CDR3 totals 14 residues. As DNA, the CDR3 is TGTGCCACCAGTTTGGGACGGATCTACAATGAGCAGTTCTTC. It translates to CATSLGRIYNEQFF.

The chain employs TRBV20-1 and TRBJ2-1, with 8 bases fitting TRBD2. Germline CDR1 reads DFQATT; CDR2 reads SNEGSKA (reference sequence). The CDR3 is 14 amino acids. V was clipped by 1 base and J by 9 bases; unmatched bases: 8. In DNA form, the CDR3 reads TGCAGTGCTAGAGTAACGGGGGGGCCCAGTGAGCAGTTCTTC. Protein: CSARVTGGPSEQFF.

The J gene is TRBJ2-7, the V gene TRBV2; 7 positions agree with TRBD1. J was trimmed by 4 bases and V by 4 bases; bases with no gene match: 7. CDR1 is SNHLY, CDR2 FYNNEI, per germline. The CDR3 consists of 14 residues. CDR3 bases: TGTGCCAGCAGTGTCGAGGACAGGATGTACGAGCAGTACTTC. Protein sequence: CASSVEDRMYEQYF. Supplemented by reference TRBV2 and TRBJ2-7, the full variable domain reads EPEVTQTPSHQVTQMGQEVILRCVPISNHLYFYWYRQILGQKVEFLVSFYNNEISEKSEIFDDQFSVERPDGSNFTLKIRSTKLEDSAMYFCASSVEDRMYEQYFGPGTRLTVT.